Listed below are T cell receptor beta chains from one sample, sequenced in a study of identical twins. TCRdb ran MiXCR on the 5' RACE reads and lists one entry per CDR3 protein. Of hundreds of thousands of distinct CDR3 sequences listed, over 9% are singletons. This sample also appeared in a second study, on yellow fever vaccine responses in identical twins.

Material: PBMCs. The receptors originated from a young woman in good health. CDR3s leave out the opening cysteine and the closing phenylalanine or tryptophan. Rows may omit the clone size; those that give it use once, few, many or a size class.

clone_size: NA
v_call: TRBV9
j_call: TRBJ2-1
cdr3_aa: ASSEAGLSYNEQF

clone_size: NA
v_call: TRBV5-6
j_call: TRBJ1-1
cdr3_aa: ASSLRDRGRVTEAF

clone_size: NA
v_call: TRBV5-1
j_call: TRBJ2-2
cdr3_aa: ASSRDSTSGELF

clone_size: few
v_call: TRBV4-1
j_call: TRBJ2-1
cdr3_aa: ASSPQIGAGGLNEQF

clone_size: NA
v_call: TRBV6-5
j_call: TRBJ1-6
cdr3_aa: ASSYRPGNNNSPLH

clone_size: NA
v_call: TRBV15
j_call: TRBJ2-7
cdr3_aa: ATSRVRASRYEQY

clone_size: NA
v_call: TRBV15
j_call: TRBJ2-5
cdr3_aa: ATSRQGGGGGETQY

clone_size: NA
v_call: TRBV18
j_call: TRBJ2-5
cdr3_aa: ASSPLDRVETQY

clone_size: NA
v_call: TRBV3-1
j_call: TRBJ2-1
cdr3_aa: ASSPQPSAYNEQF

clone_size: NA
v_call: TRBV28
j_call: TRBJ1-5
cdr3_aa: ASSVFWGNQPQH

clone_size: once
v_call: TRBV2
j_call: TRBJ1-5
cdr3_aa: ARSAGDGFDYSNQPQH

clone_size: many
v_call: TRBV29-1
j_call: TRBJ2-3
cdr3_aa: SVENASTDTQY

clone_size: NA
v_call: TRBV3-1
j_call: TRBJ2-7
cdr3_aa: ASSQEDHSYEQY

clone_size: many
v_call: TRBV20-1
j_call: TRBJ1-1
cdr3_aa: SADRGTEAF

clone_size: once
v_call: TRBV5-1
j_call: TRBJ1-2
cdr3_aa: ASSVPGQDGYT

clone_size: few
v_call: TRBV27
j_call: TRBJ1-6
cdr3_aa: ASSSTGQGGSPLH

clone_size: many
v_call: TRBV5-1
j_call: TRBJ1-2
cdr3_aa: ASSTAGNYGYT

clone_size: NA
v_call: TRBV6-2/TRBV6-3
j_call: TRBJ2-5
cdr3_aa: ASSYGLKADQETQY

clone_size: few
v_call: TRBV5-1
j_call: TRBJ1-6
cdr3_aa: ASSPTSRQGLNSPLH

clone_size: NA
v_call: TRBV20-1
j_call: TRBJ2-1
cdr3_aa: SARDRWASVNNEQF

clone_size: NA
v_call: TRBV11-2
j_call: TRBJ2-1
cdr3_aa: ASSLRGDRDEQF

clone_size: many
v_call: TRBV12-3/TRBV12-4
j_call: TRBJ2-2
cdr3_aa: ASSRLLAGGTSNTGELF

clone_size: NA
v_call: TRBV5-5
j_call: TRBJ2-3
cdr3_aa: ASRGKRGETSTDTQY

clone_size: NA
v_call: TRBV20-1
j_call: TRBJ2-5
cdr3_aa: SARTGETQY

clone_size: NA
v_call: TRBV4-1
j_call: TRBJ2-1
cdr3_aa: ASSQESGLAAKYNEQF

clone_size: NA
v_call: TRBV20-1
j_call: TRBJ2-2
cdr3_aa: SAGQGLAGATGELF

clone_size: few
v_call: TRBV12-3/TRBV12-4
j_call: TRBJ1-5
cdr3_aa: ASSFSSFSNQPQH

clone_size: NA
v_call: TRBV18
j_call: TRBJ2-1
cdr3_aa: ASSPGLAGAVEF

clone_size: many
v_call: TRBV10-3
j_call: TRBJ1-1
cdr3_aa: AISGVGGANPAAF

clone_size: few
v_call: TRBV20-1
j_call: TRBJ2-4
cdr3_aa: SAPGLENIQY

clone_size: NA
v_call: TRBV18
j_call: TRBJ2-6
cdr3_aa: ASSPRQPGGANVLT

clone_size: NA
v_call: TRBV4-1
j_call: TRBJ2-7
cdr3_aa: ASSQERDSGYEQY

clone_size: NA
v_call: TRBV6-4
j_call: TRBJ2-2
cdr3_aa: ASSDEDTGELF

clone_size: NA
v_call: TRBV7-2
j_call: TRBJ1-2
cdr3_aa: ASRPDRAGQYGYT

clone_size: few
v_call: TRBV7-9
j_call: TRBJ2-3
cdr3_aa: ASTLGTDTQY

clone_size: NA
v_call: TRBV24-1
j_call: TRBJ2-1
cdr3_aa: ATRGERDGYNEQF

clone_size: few
v_call: TRBV7-9
j_call: TRBJ2-1
cdr3_aa: ASSSTGGVDDEQF

clone_size: few
v_call: TRBV29-1
j_call: TRBJ1-1
cdr3_aa: SARTGTFTEAF

clone_size: few
v_call: TRBV20-1
j_call: TRBJ2-2
cdr3_aa: SARVSRHINTGELF

clone_size: NA
v_call: TRBV7-9
j_call: TRBJ1-6
cdr3_aa: ASSRTDSPLH

clone_size: NA
v_call: TRBV20-1
j_call: TRBJ2-7
cdr3_aa: SARDRAGGPDEQY